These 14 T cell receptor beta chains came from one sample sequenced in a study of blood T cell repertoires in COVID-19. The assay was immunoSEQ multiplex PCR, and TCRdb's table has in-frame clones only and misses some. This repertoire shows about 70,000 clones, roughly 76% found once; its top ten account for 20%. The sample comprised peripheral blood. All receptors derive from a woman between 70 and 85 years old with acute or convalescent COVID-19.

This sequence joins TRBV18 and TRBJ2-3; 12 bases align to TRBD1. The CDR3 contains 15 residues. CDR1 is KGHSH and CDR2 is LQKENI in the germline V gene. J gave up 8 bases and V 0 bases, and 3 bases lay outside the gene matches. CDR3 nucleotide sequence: TGTGCCAGCTCACCACCGGGACAGGGGGCCGGTACGCAGTATTTT. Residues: CASSPPGQGAGTQYF.

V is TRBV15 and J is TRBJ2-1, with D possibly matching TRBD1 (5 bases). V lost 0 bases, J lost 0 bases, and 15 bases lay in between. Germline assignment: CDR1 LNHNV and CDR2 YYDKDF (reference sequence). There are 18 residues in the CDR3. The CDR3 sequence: CATSRDRNRLSSYNEQFF. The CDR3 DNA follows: TGTGCCACCAGCAGAGATAGGAACAGGCTGAGCTCCTACAATGAGCAGTTCTTC. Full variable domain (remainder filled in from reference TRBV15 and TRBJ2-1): DAMVIQNPRYQVTQFGKPVTLSCSQTLNHNVMYWYQQKSSQAPKLLFHYYDKDFNNEADTPDNFQSRRPNTSFCFLDIRSPGLGDTAMYLCATSRDRNRLSSYNEQFFGPGTRLTVL.

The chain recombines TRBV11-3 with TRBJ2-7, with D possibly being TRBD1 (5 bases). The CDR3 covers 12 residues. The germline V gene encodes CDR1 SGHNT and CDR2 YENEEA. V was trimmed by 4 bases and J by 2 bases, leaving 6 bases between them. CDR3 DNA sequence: TGTGCCAGCAGCTCGGACACCTACGAGCAGTACTTC. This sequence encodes CASSSDTYEQYF. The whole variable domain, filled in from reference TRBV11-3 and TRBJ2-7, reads EAGVVQSPRYKIIEKKQPVAFWCNPISGHNTLYWYLQNLGQGPELLIRYENEEAVDDSQLPKDRFSAERLKGVDSTLKIQPAELGDSAVYLCASSSDTYEQYFGPGTRLTVT.

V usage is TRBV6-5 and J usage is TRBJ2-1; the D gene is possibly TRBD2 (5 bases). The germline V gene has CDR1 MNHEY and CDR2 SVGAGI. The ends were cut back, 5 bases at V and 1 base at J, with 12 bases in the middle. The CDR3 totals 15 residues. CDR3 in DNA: TGTGCCAGCAGTCCTCCCCCGGGATCCTACAATGAGCAGTTCTTC. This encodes CASSPPPGSYNEQFF.

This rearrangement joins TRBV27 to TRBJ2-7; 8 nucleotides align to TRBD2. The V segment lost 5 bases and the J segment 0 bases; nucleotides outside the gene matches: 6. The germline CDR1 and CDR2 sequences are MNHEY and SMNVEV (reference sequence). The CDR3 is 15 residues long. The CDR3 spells CASSPWGTSSYEQYF. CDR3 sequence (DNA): TGTGCCAGCAGTCCCTGGGGGACTAGCTCCTACGAGCAGTACTTC.

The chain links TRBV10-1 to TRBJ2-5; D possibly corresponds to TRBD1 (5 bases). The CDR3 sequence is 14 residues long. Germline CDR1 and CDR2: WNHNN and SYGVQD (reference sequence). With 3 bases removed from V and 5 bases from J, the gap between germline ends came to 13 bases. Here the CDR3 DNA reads TGCGCCAGCAGTGACCAGGGAAATCGTGAGACCCAGTACTTC. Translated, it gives CASSDQGNRETQYF.

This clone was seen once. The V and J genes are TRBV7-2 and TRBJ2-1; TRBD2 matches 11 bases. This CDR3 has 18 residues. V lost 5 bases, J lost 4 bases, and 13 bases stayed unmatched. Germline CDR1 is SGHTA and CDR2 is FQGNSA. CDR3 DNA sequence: TGTGCCAGCAGCCCGCAAAACGTAGCGGGAGGGTGGTACAATGAGCAGTTCTTC. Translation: CASSPQNVAGGWYNEQFF.

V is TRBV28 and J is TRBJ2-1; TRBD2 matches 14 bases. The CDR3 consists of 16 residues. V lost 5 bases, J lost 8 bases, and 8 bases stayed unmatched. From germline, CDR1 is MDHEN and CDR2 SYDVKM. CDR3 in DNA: TGTGCCAGCAGTACTCGACTAGCGGGAGGGCCCGATGAGCAGTTCTTC. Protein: CASSTRLAGGPDEQFF.

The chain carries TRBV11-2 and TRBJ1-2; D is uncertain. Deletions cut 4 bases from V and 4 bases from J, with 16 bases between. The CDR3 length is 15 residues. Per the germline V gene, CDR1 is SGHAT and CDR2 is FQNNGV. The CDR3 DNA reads TGTGCCAGCAGCTACCCGGGTACCGGCGGCTATGGCTACACCTTC. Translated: CASSYPGTGGYGYTF.

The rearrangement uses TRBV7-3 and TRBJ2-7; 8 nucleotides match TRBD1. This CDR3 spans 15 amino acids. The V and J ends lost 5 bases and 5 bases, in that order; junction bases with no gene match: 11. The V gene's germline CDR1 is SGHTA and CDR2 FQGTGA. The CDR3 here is CASSPQGQVINEQYF. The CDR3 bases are TGTGCCAGCAGCCCCCAGGGACAGGTCATAAACGAGCAGTACTTC.

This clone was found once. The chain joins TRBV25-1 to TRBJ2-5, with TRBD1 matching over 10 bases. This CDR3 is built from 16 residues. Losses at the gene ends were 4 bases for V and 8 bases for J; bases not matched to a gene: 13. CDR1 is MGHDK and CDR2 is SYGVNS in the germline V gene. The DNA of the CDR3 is TGTGCCAGCAGTGGGGGTGGGACAGGGGTTGGGAATACCCAGTACTTC. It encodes CASSGGGTGVGNTQYF. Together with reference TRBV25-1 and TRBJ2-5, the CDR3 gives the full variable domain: EADIYQTPRYLVIGTGKKITLECSQTMGHDKMYWYQQDPGMELHLIHYSYGVNSTEKGDLSSESTVSRIRTEHFPLTLESARPSHTSQYLCASSGGGTGVGNTQYFGPGTRLLVL.

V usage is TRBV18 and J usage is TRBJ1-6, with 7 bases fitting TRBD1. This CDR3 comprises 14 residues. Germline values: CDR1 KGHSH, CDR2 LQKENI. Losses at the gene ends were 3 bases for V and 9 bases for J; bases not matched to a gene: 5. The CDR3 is CASSPRDSFSPLHF. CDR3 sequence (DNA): TGTGCCAGCTCACCGCGGGACAGCTTTTCACCCCTCCACTTT.

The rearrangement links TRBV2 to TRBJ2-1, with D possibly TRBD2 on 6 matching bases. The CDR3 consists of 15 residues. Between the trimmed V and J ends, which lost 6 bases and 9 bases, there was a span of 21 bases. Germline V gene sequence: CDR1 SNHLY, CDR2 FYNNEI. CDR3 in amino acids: CASRNPGTPGGEQFF. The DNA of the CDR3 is TGTGCCAGCAGAAACCCCGGGACTCCCGGCGGTGAGCAGTTCTTC.

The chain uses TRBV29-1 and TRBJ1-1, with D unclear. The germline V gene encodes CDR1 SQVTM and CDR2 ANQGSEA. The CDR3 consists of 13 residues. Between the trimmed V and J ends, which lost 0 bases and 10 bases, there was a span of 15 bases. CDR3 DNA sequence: TGCAGCGTTGAAGATTTACGAGGGCGGGGAGCTTTCTTT. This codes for CSVEDLRGRGAFF.